This T cell receptor (beta chain) stems from a study of breast tumors, draining lymph nodes, adjacent tissues. This clonotype was seen a few times. What it binds is not known. A much larger clonotype is one base distant, so this may be a read error. Study-level points and caveats: The lymph node origin of tumor T cells was framed as consistent with a hypothesis, not demonstrated. The data were judged consistent with most tumor T cells coming from lymph node and expanding in tumor. Tumor TCR diversity was below lymph nodes but above nontumor tissue.

The germline V gene has CDR1 SGHTS and CDR2 YDEGEE. The CDR3 is made up of 16 amino acids. Breast cancer patients provided tissue from their axillary draining lymph nodes. From the multiplex PCR reads, TCRdb called clonotypes with MiXCR, one entry per CDR3 protein. The sample contains more than 250,000 distinct CDR3 sequences, 30% of which appear only once. V and J are TRBV5-8 and TRBJ1-2; D gene uncertain. This TCR derives from a female donor with breast cancer. Some clones in this sample may be carry-over from other donors' samples. Sequenced: axillary lymph node tissue. Here the CDR3 DNA reads TGTGCCAGCAGCTTGGACCCCTCCGGGAGGGAATATGCCTACACCTTC. Residues: CASSLDPSGREYAYTF.